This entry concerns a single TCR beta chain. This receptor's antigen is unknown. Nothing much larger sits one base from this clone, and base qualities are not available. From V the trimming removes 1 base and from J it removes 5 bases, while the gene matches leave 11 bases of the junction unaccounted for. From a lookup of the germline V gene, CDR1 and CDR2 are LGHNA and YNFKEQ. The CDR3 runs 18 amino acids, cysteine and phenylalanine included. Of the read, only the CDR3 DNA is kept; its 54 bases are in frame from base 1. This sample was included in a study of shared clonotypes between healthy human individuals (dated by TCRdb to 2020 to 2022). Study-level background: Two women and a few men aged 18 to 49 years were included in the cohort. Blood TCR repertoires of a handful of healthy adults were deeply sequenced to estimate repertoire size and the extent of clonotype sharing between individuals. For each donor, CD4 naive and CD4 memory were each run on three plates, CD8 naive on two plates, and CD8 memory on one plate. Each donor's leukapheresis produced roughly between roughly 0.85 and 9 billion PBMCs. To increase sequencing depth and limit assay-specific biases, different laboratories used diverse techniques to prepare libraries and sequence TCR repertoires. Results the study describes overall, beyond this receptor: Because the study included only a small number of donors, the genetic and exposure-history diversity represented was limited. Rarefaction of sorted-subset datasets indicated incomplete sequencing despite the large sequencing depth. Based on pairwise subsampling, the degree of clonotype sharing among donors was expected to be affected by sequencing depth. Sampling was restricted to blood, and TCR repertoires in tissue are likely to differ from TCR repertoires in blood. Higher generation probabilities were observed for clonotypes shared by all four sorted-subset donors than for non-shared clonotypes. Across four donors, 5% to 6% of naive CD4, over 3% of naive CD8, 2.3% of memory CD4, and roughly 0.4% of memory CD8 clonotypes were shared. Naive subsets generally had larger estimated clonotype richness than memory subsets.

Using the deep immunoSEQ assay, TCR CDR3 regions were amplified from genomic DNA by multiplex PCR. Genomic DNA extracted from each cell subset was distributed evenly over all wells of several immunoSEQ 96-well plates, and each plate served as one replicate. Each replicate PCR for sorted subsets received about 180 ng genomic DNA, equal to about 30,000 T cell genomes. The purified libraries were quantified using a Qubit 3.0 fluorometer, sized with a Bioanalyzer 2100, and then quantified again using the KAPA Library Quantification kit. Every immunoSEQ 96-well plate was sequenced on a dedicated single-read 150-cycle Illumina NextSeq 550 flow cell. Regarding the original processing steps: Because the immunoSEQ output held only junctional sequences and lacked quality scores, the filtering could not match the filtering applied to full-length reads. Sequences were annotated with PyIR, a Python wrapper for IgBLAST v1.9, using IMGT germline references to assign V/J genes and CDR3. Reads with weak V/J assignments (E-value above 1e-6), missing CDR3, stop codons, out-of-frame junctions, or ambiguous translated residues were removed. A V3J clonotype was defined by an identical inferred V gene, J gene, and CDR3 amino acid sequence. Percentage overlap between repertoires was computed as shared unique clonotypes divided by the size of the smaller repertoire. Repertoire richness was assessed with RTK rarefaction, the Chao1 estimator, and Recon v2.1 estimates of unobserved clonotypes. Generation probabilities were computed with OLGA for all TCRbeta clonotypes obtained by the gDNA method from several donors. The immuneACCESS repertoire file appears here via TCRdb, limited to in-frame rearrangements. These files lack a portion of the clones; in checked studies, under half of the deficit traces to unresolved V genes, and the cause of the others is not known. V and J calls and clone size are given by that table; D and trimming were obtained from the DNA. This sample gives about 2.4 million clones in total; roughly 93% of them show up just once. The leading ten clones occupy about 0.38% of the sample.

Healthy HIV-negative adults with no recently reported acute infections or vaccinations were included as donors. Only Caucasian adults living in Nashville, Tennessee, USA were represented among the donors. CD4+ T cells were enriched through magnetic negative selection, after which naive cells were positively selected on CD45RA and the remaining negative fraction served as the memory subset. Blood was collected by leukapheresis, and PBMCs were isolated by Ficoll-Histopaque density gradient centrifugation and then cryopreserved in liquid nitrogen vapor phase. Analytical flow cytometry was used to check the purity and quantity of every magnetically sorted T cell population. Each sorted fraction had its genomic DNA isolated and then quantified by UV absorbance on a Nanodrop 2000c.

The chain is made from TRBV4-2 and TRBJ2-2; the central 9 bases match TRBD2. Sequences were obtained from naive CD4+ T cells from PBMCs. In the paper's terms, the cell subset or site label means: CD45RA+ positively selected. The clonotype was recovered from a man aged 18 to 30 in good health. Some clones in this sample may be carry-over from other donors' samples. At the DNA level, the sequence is TGTGCCAGCAGCCAAGCTGAGCTAGCGGGACGGAGGACCGGGGAGCTGTTTTTT. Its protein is CASSQAELAGRRTGELFF.